This TCR beta chain was retrieved from a study of persistence of HIV-infected CD4 T cells. The V end lost 0 bases, the J end lost 7 bases, and 16 bases lay between the germline ends. This CDR3 has 16 amino acids. The germline V gene has CDR1 MNHNY and CDR2 SVGAGI (reference sequence). The libraries were made with immunoSEQ version 4 in survey mode. Sequenced by immunoSEQ multiplex PCR; TCRdb stores in-frame clones only, minus some. The table shows 15,000 to 20,000 clones, with approximately 65% occurring only once. Stimulation used around 10 ug/mL lysate from CMV-infected fibroblasts. Responding CD4+ T cells were sorted by upregulation of both CD40 ligand and CD69. As regards this clone: As yet, its antigen is unknown.

Study-level results: Proviral oligoclonality tracked with TCR oligoclonality within the same sorted cells.

This material consisted of CD4+ T cells sorted from PBMCs after roughly 20-hour stimulation, taken from a patient who received antiretroviral therapy. This chain uses TRBV6-6 with TRBJ1-3; no firm D call. The sequence was collected from an adult woman with HIV who was CMV-seropositive. CDR3 nucleotide sequence: TGTGCCAGCAGTTACTCGTGGAAGCCAATTGGGAACACCATATATTTT. Translated: CASSYSWKPIGNTIYF.